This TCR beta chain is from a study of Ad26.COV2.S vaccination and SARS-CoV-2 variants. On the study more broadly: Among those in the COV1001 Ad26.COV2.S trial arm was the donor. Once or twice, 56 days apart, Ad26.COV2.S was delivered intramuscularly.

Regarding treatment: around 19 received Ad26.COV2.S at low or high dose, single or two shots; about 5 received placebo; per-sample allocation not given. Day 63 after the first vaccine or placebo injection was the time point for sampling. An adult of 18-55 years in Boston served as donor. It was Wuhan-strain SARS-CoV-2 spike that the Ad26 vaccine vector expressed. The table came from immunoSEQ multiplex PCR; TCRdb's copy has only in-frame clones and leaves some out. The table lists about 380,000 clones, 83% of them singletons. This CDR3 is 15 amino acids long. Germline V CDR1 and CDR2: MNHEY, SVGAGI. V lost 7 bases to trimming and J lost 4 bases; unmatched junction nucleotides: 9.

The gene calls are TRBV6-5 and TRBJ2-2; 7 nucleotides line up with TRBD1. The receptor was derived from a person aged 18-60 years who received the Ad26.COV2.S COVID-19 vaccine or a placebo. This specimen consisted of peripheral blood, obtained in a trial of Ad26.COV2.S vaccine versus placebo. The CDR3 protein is CASTYRTGLTGELFF. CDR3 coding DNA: TGTGCCAGCACCTACCGGACAGGTCTCACCGGGGAGCTGTTTTTT.